These T cell receptor beta chains were read from a single sample in a study of shared clonotypes between healthy human individuals. Sequencing was performed with immunoSEQ multiplex PCR; in TCRdb, only in-frame clones are kept and a portion is missing. Of nearly 500,000 clones listed, over 60% are singletons. The specimen was PBMCs. The receptors were sampled from a middle-aged woman in good health. Some clones in this sample may be carry-over from other donors' samples. Both conserved end residues are part of each CDR3. D genes are given only for firm matches. Rows may omit the clone size; those that give it use once, few, many or a size class.

TRBV29-1	.	TRBJ2-3	.	CSVDGAVSADTQYF	TGCAGCGTGGACGGGGCGGTTTCAGCAGATACGCAGTATTTT
TRBV5-4	.	TRBJ1-3	.	CASSLVGGSHSGNTIYF	TGTGCCAGCAGCTTGGTCGGGGGGTCCCACTCTGGAAACACCATATATTTT
TRBV19	.	TRBJ1-5	.	CASSIEGVSNQPQHF	TGTGCCAGTAGTATCGAGGGCGTTTCGAATCAGCCCCAGCATTTT
TRBV6-1	TRBD1	TRBJ2-7	.	CASSGQGVYEQYF	TGTGCCAGCAGTGGACAGGGGGTTTACGAGCAGTACTTC
TRBV30	.	TRBJ1-4	.	CAWTHGRANEKLFF	TGTGCCTGGACCCACGGGAGGGCTAATGAAAAACTGTTTTTT
TRBV5-6	.	TRBJ2-4	.	CASSGGFYEDKNIQYF	TGTGCCAGCAGCGGAGGGTTTTACGAAGACAAAAACATTCAGTACTTC
TRBV2	TRBD1	TRBJ2-7	.	CASSIGQGASYEQYF	TGTGCCAGCAGTATCGGACAGGGGGCTTCCTACGAGCAGTACTTC
TRBV2	TRBD1	TRBJ1-6	.	CASSGQGADNSPLHF	TGTGCCAGCAGTGGACAGGGGGCAGATAATTCACCCCTCCACTTT
TRBV27	.	TRBJ1-5	.	CASSLATGRNQPQHF	TGTGCCAGCAGTTTAGCGACAGGTCGCAATCAGCCCCAGCATTTT
TRBV29-1	.	TRBJ2-7	.	CSEWKGASYEQYF	TGCAGCGAATGGAAAGGGGCCTCCTACGAGCAGTACTTC
TRBV19	.	TRBJ2-1	many	CASSLRTLSEQFF	TGTGCCAGTAGTCTACGGACTTTGTCTGAGCAGTTCTTC
TRBV30	.	TRBJ1-5	.	CACRTAGGGWQPQHF	TGTGCCTGCAGAACCGCCGGGGGCGGGTGGCAGCCCCAGCATTTT
TRBV6-1	.	TRBJ2-7	few	CASSGYPTTALAYEQYF	TGTGCCAGCAGTGGATACCCGACAACGGCTCTGGCCTACGAGCAGTACTTC
TRBV29-1	.	TRBJ1-4	.	CSARGPPNEKLFF	TGCAGCGCCCGGGGGCCCCCTAATGAAAAACTGTTTTTT
TRBV19	TRBD1	TRBJ2-7	.	CASSNPGQGVWEQYF	TGTGCCAGTAGTAATCCGGGACAGGGTGTTTGGGAGCAGTACTTC
TRBV7-6	.	TRBJ2-7	.	CASSLKPKYEQYF	TGTGCCAGCAGCTTAAAACCCAAATACGAGCAGTACTTC
TRBV9	.	TRBJ2-2	.	CASSPVNTGELFF	TGTGCCAGCAGCCCCGTTAACACCGGGGAGCTGTTTTTT
TRBV5-1	TRBD1	TRBJ2-1	.	CASSLWGQIGNEQFF	TGCGCCAGCAGCTTGTGGGGACAGATTGGAAATGAGCAGTTCTTC
TRBV7-3	.	TRBJ2-7	.	CASSLGETYEQYF	TGTGCCAGCAGCTTAGGCGAGACCTACGAGCAGTACTTC
TRBV21-1	.	TRBJ2-7	.	CASSKGTMRYEQYF	TGTGCCAGCAGCAAGGGTACTATGCGGTACGAGCAGTACTTC
TRBV19	.	TRBJ2-7	.	CASRGAEGDYEQYF	TGTGCCAGTAGAGGAGCGGAGGGGGATTACGAGCAGTACTTC
TRBV7-8	TRBD1	TRBJ1-1	once	CASSTWGQGVSEAFF	TGTGCCAGCAGCACGTGGGGACAGGGAGTATCTGAAGCTTTCTTT
TRBV6-1	TRBD2	TRBJ2-7	.	CASRGSGSPTYEQYF	TGTGCCAGCAGGGGTAGCGGGAGCCCCACCTACGAGCAGTACTTC
TRBV4-2	.	TRBJ1-6	.	CASSLNPTEGFSPLHF	TGTGCCAGCAGTCTCAATCCTACCGAGGGGTTTTCACCCCTCCACTTT
TRBV30	.	TRBJ2-4	.	CAWSGGRGNIQYF	TGTGCCTGGAGTGGCGGTAGGGGGAACATTCAGTACTTC
TRBV19	TRBD2	TRBJ2-7	.	CASSSGGSEQYF	TGTGCCAGTAGTTCGGGGGGGAGCGAGCAGTACTTC
TRBV7-3	TRBD1	TRBJ1-1	.	CASSLFGTGNTEAFF	TGTGCCAGCAGCTTATTTGGGACAGGGAACACTGAAGCTTTCTTT
TRBV6-4	TRBD2	TRBJ2-1	.	CASSAGTSGINEQFF	TGTGCCAGCAGTGCCGGGACTAGCGGGATCAATGAGCAGTTCTTC
TRBV6-4	.	TRBJ1-3	.	CASSIQGSGNTIYF	TGTGCCAGCAGTATACAGGGATCTGGAAACACCATATATTTT
TRBV2	TRBD2	TRBJ2-2	.	CASIKSGRENTGELFF	TGTGCCAGCATTAAGAGCGGGAGGGAAAACACCGGGGAGCTGTTTTTT
TRBV27	.	TRBJ2-3	once	CASSLSLLTDTQYF	TGTGCCAGCAGTTTATCTCTCCTCACAGATACGCAGTATTTT
TRBV25-1	.	TRBJ1-3	many	CASTDTLTGNTIYF	TGTGCCAGCACCGACACCCTTACTGGAAACACCATATATTTT
TRBV7-9	.	TRBJ2-1	.	CASSPNPGSSLYNEQFF	TGTGCCAGCAGCCCCAACCCAGGTAGCAGCCTTTACAATGAGCAGTTCTTC
TRBV6-1	.	TRBJ2-5	.	CASSEMGIETQYF	TGTGCCAGCAGTGAAATGGGGATCGAGACCCAGTACTTC
TRBV29-1	.	TRBJ1-1	.	CSVDDFGGTTEAFF	TGCAGCGTTGATGATTTCGGGGGGACTACTGAAGCTTTCTTT
TRBV5-1	.	TRBJ1-2	once	CASSLDQGTNGYTF	TGCGCCAGCAGCTTGGATCAGGGCACTAATGGCTACACCTTC
TRBV19	TRBD2	TRBJ2-5	.	CASSNQLAGGGETQYF	TGTGCCAGTAGCAATCAACTAGCGGGAGGAGGAGAGACCCAGTACTTC
TRBV5-5	.	TRBJ2-7	.	CASSLDGYYEQYF	TGTGCCAGCAGCTTGGACGGATACTACGAGCAGTACTTC
TRBV5-4	.	TRBJ2-7	.	CASSPVHSYEQYF	TGTGCCAGCAGCCCGGTACACTCCTACGAGCAGTACTTC
TRBV2	.	TRBJ2-1	.	CASSDGRPNEQFF	TGTGCCAGCAGTGATGGACGCCCCAATGAGCAGTTCTTC
TRBV28	.	TRBJ2-3	.	CASRLASTDTQYF	TGTGCCAGCCGGCTGGCGTCCACAGATACGCAGTATTTT
TRBV28	TRBD2	TRBJ2-1	.	CASLTASGRAYNEQFF	TGTGCCAGCCTCACAGCTAGCGGGAGGGCCTACAATGAGCAGTTCTTC
TRBV28	.	TRBJ2-7	once	CATSRYPRSTYEQYF	TGTGCCACCTCCCGATATCCCCGATCCACCTACGAGCAGTACTTC
TRBV5-4	.	TRBJ2-1	.	CASSSPAEGAYNEQFF	TGTGCCAGCAGCTCGCCAGCGGAAGGCGCCTACAATGAGCAGTTCTTC
TRBV6-5	TRBD1	TRBJ2-7	.	CASSYSGQGSYEQYF	TGTGCCAGCAGTTACTCGGGACAGGGCTCCTACGAGCAGTACTTC
TRBV28	TRBD1	TRBJ1-5	.	CATTRDRGGGQPQHF	TGTGCCACCACCAGGGACAGGGGCGGAGGTCAGCCCCAGCATTTT
TRBV7-9	TRBD2	TRBJ2-3	.	CASTPTGGRDTQYF	TGTGCCAGCACCCCCACGGGGGGAAGAGATACGCAGTATTTT
TRBV7-2	TRBD2	TRBJ2-1	.	CASSLVGAGAGNEQFF	TGTGCCAGCAGCTTAGTTGGAGCGGGAGCTGGGAATGAGCAGTTCTTC
TRBV4-1	TRBD2	TRBJ2-7	.	CASSQQYDGGISYEQYF	TGCGCCAGCAGCCAACAGTACGACGGGGGGATCTCCTACGAGCAGTACTTC
TRBV4-1	TRBD1	TRBJ1-1	few	CASSRRGDREDTEAFF	TGCGCCAGCAGCCGGAGGGGGGACAGGGAGGACACTGAAGCTTTCTTT
TRBV2	.	TRBJ1-5	.	CASSEGQGGQPQHF	TGTGCCAGCAGTGAAGGCCAGGGAGGTCAGCCCCAGCATTTT